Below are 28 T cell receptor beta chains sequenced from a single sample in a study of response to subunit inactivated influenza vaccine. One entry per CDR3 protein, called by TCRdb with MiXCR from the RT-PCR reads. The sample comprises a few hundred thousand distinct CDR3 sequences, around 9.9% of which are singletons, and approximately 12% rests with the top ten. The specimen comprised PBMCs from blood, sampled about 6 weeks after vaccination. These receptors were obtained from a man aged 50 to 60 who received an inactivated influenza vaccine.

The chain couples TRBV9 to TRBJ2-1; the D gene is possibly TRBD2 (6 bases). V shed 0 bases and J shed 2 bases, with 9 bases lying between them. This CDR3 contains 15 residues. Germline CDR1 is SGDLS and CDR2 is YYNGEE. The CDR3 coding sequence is TGTGCCAGCAGCGTAGGGAGGGGCCCCTACAATGAGCAGTTCTTC. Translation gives CASSVGRGPYNEQFF.

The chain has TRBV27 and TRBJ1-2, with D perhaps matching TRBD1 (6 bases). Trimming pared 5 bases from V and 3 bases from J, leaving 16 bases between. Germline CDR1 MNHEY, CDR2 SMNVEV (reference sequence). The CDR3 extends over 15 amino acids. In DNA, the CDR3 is TGTGCCAGCAGTGACCACAGGGAGGTCGACTATGGCTACACCTTC. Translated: CASSDHREVDYGYTF.

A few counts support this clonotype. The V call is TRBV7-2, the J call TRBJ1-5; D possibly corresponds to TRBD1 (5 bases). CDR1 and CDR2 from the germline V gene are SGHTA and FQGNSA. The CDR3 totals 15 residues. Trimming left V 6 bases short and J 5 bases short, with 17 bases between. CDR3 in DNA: TGTGCCAGCAGACCCGGGACGGTGGACCATCAGCCCCAGCATTTT. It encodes CASRPGTVDHQPQHF.

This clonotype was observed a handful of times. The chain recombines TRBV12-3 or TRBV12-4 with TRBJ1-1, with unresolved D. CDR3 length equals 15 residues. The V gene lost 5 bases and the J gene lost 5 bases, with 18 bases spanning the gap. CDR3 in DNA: TGTGCCAGCAGTCTAGGGAGGAAACCCGTGACTGAAGCTTTCTTT. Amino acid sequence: CASSLGRKPVTEAFF.

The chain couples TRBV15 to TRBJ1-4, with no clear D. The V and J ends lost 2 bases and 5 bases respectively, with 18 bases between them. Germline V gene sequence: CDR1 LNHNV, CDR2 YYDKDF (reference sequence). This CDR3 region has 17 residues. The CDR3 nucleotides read TGTGCCACCAGCAGAACAATTCAGAGGTTGGGGAATGAAAAACTGTTTTTT. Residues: CATSRTIQRLGNEKLFF.

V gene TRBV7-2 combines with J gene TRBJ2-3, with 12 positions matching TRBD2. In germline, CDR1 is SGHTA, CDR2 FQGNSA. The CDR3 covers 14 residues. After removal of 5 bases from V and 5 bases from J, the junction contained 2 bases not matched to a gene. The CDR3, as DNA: TGTGCCAGCAGCCGACTAGCGGGAGTAGATACGCAGTATTTT. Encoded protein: CASSRLAGVDTQYF. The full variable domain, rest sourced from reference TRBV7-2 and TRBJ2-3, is GAGVSQSPSNKVTEKGKDVELRCDPISGHTALYWYRQSLGQGLEFLIYFQGNSAPDKSGLPSDRFSAERTGGSVSTLTIQRTQQEDSAVYLCASSRLAGVDTQYFGPGTRLTVL.

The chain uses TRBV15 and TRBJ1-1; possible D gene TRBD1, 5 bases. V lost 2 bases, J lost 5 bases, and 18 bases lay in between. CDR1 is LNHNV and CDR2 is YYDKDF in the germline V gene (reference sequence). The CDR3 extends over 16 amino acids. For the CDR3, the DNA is TGTGCCACCAGCAGAAACCAGGGAGAGACCGGGACTGAAGCTTTCTTT. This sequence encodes CATSRNQGETGTEAFF.

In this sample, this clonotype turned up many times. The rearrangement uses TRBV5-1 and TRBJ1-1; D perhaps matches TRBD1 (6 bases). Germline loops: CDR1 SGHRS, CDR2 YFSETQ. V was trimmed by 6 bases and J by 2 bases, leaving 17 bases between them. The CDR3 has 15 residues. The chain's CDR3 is CASTQAGTLNTEAFF. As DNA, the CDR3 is TGCGCCAGCACCCAAGCCGGGACACTAAACACTGAAGCTTTCTTT.

The CDR3 DNA reads TGTGCCAGCTCACCAATGGAACAAGAAAACATTCAGTACTTC. Protein product: CASSPMEQENIQYF. The chain recombines TRBV18 with TRBJ2-4; D unresolved. Looked up from germline, CDR1 is KGHSH and CDR2 is LQKENI. The V end lost 2 bases, the J end lost 5 bases, and 10 bases lay between the germline ends. The CDR3 runs to 14 residues. Looking up the rest from reference TRBV18 and TRBJ2-4 gives the full variable domain: NAGVMQNPRHLVRRRGQEARLRCSPMKGHSHVYWYRQLPEEGLKFMVYLQKENIIDESGMPKERFSAEFPKEGPSILRIQQVVRGDSAAYFCASSPMEQENIQYFGAGTRLSVL.

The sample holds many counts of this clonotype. The CDR3 DNA is TGTGCCAGCAGTCGGACAGGCCTATCCTACGAGCAGTACTTC. Its protein product is CASSRTGLSYEQYF. V usage is TRBV12-3 or TRBV12-4 and J usage is TRBJ2-7; TRBD1 matches 7 bases. The CDR3 sequence is 14 residues long. The ends lost 5 bases at V and 1 base at J; junction bases unmatched: 5.

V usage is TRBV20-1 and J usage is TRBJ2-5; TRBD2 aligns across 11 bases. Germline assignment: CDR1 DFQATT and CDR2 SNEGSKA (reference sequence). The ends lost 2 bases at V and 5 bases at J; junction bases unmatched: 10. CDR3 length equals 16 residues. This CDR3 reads CSARRVAGGPRETQYF. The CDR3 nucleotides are TGCAGTGCTAGACGGGTAGCGGGAGGGCCGAGGGAGACCCAGTACTTC.

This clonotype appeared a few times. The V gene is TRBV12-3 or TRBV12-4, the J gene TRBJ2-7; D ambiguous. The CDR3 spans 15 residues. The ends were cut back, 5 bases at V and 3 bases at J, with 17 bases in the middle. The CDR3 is CASSPAMGFGYEQYF. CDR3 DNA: TGTGCCAGCAGTCCAGCGATGGGGTTTGGCTACGAGCAGTACTTC.

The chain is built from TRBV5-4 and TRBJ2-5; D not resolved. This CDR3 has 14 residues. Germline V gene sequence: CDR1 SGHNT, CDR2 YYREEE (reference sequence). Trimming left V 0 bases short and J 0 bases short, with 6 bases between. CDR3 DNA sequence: TGTGCCAGCAGCTTGGAAAGAAACCAAGAGACCCAGTACTTC. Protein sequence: CASSLERNQETQYF.

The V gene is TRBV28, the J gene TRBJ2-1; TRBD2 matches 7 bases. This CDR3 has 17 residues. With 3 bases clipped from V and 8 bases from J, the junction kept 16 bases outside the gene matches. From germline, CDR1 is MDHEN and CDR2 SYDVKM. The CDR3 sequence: CASSFQLWGEGLYEQFF. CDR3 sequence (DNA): TGTGCCAGCAGTTTTCAACTATGGGGGGAGGGCCTGTATGAGCAGTTCTTC. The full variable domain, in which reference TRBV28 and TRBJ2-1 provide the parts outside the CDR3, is DVKVTQSSRYLVKRTGEKVFLECVQDMDHENMFWYRQDPGLGLRLIYFSYDVKMKEKGDIPEGYSVSREKKERFSLILESASTNQTSMYLCASSFQLWGEGLYEQFFGPGTRLTVL.

CDR3 amino acids: CAISNRDRGFQPQHF. CDR3 in DNA: TGTGCCATCAGTAACCGGGACAGGGGATTCCAGCCCCAGCATTTT. This chain connects TRBV10-3 to TRBJ1-5; 10 bases are a match to TRBD1. This CDR3 has 15 amino acids. CDR1 ENHRY and CDR2 SYGVKD come from the germline V gene. The J segment lost 7 bases and the V segment lost 5 bases, leaving 8 bases of the junction unmatched.

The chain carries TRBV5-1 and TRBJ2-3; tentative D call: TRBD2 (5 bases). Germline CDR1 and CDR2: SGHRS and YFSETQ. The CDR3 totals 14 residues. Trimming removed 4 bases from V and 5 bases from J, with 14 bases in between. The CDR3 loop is CASSLRVARDTQYF. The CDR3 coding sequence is TGCGCCAGCAGCCTCCGGGTAGCGCGAGATACGCAGTATTTT.

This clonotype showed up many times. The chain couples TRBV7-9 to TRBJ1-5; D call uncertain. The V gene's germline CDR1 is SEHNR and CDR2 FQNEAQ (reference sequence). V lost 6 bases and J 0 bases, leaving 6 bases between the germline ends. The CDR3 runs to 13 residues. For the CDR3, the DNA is TGTGCCAGCAGTCCACTTAGCAATCAGCCCCAGCATTTT. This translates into CASSPLSNQPQHF. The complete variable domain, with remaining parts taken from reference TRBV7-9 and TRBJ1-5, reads DTGVSQNPRHKITKRGQNVTFRCDPISEHNRLYWYRQTLGQGPEFLTYFQNEAQLEKSRLLSDRFSAERPKGSFSTLEIQRTEQGDSAMYLCASSPLSNQPQHFGDGTRLSIL.

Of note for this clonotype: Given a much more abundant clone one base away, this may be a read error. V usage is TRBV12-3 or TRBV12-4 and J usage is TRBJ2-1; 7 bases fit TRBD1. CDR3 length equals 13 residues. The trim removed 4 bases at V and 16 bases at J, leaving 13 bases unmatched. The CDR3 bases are TGTGCCAGCAGTTCATCGGACAGGTTTGCCCACTTCTTC. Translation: CASSSSDRFAHFF.

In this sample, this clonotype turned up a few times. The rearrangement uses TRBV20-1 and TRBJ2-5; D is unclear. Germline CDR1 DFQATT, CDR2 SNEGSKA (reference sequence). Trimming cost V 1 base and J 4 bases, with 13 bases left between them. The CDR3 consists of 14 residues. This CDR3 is CSARAPPSLETQYF. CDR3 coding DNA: TGCAGTGCTAGAGCCCCCCCGAGTTTAGAGACCCAGTACTTC.

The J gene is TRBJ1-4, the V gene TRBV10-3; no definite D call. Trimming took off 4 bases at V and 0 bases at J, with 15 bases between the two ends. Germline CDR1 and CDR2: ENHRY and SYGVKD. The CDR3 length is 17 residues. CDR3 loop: CAISASDHLATNEKLFF. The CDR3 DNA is TGTGCCATCAGTGCCTCGGACCATCTCGCAACTAATGAAAAACTGTTTTTT.

The CDR3 DNA is TGCAGTGTGGGGCAGGGCCCGGGGGAGACCCAGTACTTC. Translated, it gives CSVGQGPGETQYF. V usage is TRBV20-1 and J usage is TRBJ2-5; D is possibly TRBD1 or TRBD2 (5 bases each). Germline V gene data show CDR1 as DFQATT and CDR2 as SNEGSKA (reference sequence). Trimming removed 7 bases from V and 5 bases from J, with 17 bases in between. This CDR3 is built from 13 residues.

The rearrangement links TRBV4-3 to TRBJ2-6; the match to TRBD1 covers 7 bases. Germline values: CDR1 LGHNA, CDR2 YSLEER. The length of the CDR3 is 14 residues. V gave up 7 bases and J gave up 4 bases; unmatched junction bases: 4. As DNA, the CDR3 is TGCGCCAGCACAAGGGGGCCAGGGGCCAACGTCCTGACTTTC. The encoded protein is CASTRGPGANVLTF.

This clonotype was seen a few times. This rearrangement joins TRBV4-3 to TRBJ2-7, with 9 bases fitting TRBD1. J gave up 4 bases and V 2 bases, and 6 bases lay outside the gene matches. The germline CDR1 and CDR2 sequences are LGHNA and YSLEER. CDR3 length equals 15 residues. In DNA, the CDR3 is TGCGCCAGCAGCCAAACCGGGACAGGGAGATACGAGCAGTACTTC. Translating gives CASSQTGTGRYEQYF.

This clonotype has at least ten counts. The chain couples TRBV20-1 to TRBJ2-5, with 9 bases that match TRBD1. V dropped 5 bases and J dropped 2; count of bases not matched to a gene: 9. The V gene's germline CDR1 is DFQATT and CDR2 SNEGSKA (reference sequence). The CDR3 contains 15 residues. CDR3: CSAQPRTGAQETQYF. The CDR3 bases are TGCAGTGCTCAGCCACGGACAGGGGCACAAGAGACCCAGTACTTC.

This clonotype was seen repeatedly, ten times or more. CDR3 amino acids: CASSSFREYTEAFF. CDR3 DNA sequence: TGTGCCAGCAGCTCCTTTCGTGAGTACACTGAAGCTTTCTTT. V usage is TRBV11-2 and J usage is TRBJ1-1; D not resolved. The CDR3 extends over 14 amino acids. Germline V lookup: CDR1 SGHAT, CDR2 FQNNGV. The V gene lost 4 bases and the J gene lost 3 bases, with 12 bases spanning the gap.

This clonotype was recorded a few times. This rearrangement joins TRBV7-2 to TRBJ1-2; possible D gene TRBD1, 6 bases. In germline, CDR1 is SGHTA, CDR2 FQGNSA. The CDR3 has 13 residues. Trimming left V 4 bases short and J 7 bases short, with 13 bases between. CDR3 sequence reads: CASSSDSVGGYTF. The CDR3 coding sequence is TGTGCCAGCAGCTCGGACAGTGTCGGTGGCTACACCTTC.

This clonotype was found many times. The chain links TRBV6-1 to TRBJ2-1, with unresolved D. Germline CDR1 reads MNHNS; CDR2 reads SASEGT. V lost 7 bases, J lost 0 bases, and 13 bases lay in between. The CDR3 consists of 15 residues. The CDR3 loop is CASTWTASSYNEQFF. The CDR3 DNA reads TGTGCCAGCACCTGGACGGCGAGCTCCTACAATGAGCAGTTCTTC.

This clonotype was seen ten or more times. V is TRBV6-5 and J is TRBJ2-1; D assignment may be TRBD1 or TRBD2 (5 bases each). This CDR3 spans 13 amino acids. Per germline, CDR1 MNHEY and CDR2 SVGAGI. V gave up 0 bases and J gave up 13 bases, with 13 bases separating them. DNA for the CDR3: TGTGCCAGCAGTTACTCGTTTACGGGGCTACAGTTCTTC. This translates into CASSYSFTGLQFF.